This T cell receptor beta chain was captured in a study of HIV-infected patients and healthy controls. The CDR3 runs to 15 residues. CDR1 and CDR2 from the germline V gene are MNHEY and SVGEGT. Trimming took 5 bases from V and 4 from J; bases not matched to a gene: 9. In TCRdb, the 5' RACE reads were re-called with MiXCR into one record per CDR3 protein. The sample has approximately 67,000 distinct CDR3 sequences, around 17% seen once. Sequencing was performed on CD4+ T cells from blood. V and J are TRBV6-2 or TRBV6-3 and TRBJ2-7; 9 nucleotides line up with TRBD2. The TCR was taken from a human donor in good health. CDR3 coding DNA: TGTGCCAGCAGTGAACCGGGACTAGCTTATTACGAGCAGTACTTC. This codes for CASSEPGLAYYEQYF.